One and the same sample provided the 3 T cell receptor beta chains below, sequenced in a study of blood T cell repertoires in COVID-19. Libraries were prepared by immunoSEQ multiplex PCR; TCRdb keeps only in-frame clonotypes and omits some of them. The data show approximately 160,000 clones, more than 70% seen once. Specimen: PBMCs or T cells enriched from blood (not recorded which). All receptors come from a woman aged 45-65 years in a cohort exposed to, infected with or recovered from COVID-19 (not recorded which).

This clone was observed a few times. The J gene is TRBJ1-4, the V gene TRBV9; a possible D gene is TRBD1 (5 bases). This CDR3 spans 15 amino acids. Germline CDR1 is SGDLS and CDR2 is YYNGEE. V dropped 0 bases and J dropped 4 bases, with 10 bases sitting between them. Written as DNA, the CDR3 is TGTGCCAGCAGCGTAGAAGGAGGGGTTAATGAAAAACTGTTTTTT. This encodes CASSVEGGVNEKLFF.

This clone was picked up a small number of times. V is TRBV5-1 and J is TRBJ2-1, with 8 bases aligning to TRBD2. This CDR3 has 15 residues. Per the germline V gene, CDR1 is SGHRS and CDR2 is YFSETQ. Trimming removed 1 base from V and 7 bases from J; junction bases left unmatched: 7. CDR3 coding DNA: TGCGCCAGCAGCTTGAGCGGGAGTGGGATGAATGAGCAGTTCTTC. This codes for CASSLSGSGMNEQFF.

This rearrangement joins TRBV29-1 to TRBJ2-7; 9 bases align to TRBD1. Trimming removed 6 bases from V and 1 base from J; junction bases left unmatched: 4. Germline CDR1 reads SQVTM; CDR2 reads ANQGSEA. The CDR3 length is 13 residues. DNA for the CDR3: TGCAGCGTCGGACAGGGGCGATCCTACGAGCAGTACTTC. It yields the protein CSVGQGRSYEQYF.